This T cell receptor beta chain was identified during a study of glioma-infiltrating T cells. Across the study: Glioblastomas were WHO grade IV, sampled at first diagnosis; low-grade were grade II.

The iRepertoire nested amplicon-rescue multiplex PCR amplified TCR alpha and beta CDR3s from RNA. MiXCR, applied by TCRdb to the multiplex PCR reads, yields one record per CDR3 protein. This sample has 300,000 to 450,000 distinct CDR3 sequences, with approximately 42% found just once. The CDR3 is made up of 14 amino acids. Germline V lookup: CDR1 MNHEY, CDR2 SVGEGT. Trimming left V 0 bases short and J 10 bases short, with 13 bases between. This clonotype was seen a few times. This may stem from a read error, because a much larger clone lies one nucleotide away. The chain carries TRBV6-2 or TRBV6-3 and TRBJ2-1; D unresolved. The sample taken for sequencing was glioma tissue, nonneoplastic brain tissue, or PBMCs (not recorded which). The receptor was derived from a human donor with low-grade glioma or glioblastoma, undergoing nonglioma brain surgery, or in good health (not recorded which). The CDR3 is CASSYSSAPYEQFF. The CDR3, as DNA: TGTGCCAGCAGTTACTCGTCGGCCCCCTACGAGCAGTTCTTC.